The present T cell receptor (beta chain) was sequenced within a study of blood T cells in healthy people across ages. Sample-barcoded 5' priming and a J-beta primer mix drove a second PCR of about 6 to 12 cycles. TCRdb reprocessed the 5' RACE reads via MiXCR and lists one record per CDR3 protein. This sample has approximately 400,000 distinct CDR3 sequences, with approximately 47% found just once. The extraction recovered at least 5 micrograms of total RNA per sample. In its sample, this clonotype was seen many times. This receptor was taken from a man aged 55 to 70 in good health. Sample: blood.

The CDR3: CASSVEEAGGPGDTQYF. The CDR3 DNA follows: TGTGCCAGCAGCGTAGAGGAAGCGGGAGGGCCTGGAGATACGCAGTATTTT. The gene calls are TRBV9 and TRBJ2-3, with 10 bases aligning to TRBD2. Trimming cost V 0 bases and J 5 bases; bases outside gene matches: 9. The germline V gene encodes CDR1 SGDLS and CDR2 YYNGEE. The CDR3 is 17 amino acids.